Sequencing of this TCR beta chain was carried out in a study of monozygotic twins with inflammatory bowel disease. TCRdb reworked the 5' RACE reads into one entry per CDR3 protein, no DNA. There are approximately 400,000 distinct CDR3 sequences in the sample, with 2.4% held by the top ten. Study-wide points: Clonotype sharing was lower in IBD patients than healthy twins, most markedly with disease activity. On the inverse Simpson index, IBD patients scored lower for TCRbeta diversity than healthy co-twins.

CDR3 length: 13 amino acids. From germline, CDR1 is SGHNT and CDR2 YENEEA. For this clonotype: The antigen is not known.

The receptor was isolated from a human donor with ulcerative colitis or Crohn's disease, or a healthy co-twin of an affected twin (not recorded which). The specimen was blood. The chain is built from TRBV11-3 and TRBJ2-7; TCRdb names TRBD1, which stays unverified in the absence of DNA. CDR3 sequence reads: CASSLWPGTEQYF. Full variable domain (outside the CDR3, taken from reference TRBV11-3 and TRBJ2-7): EAGVVQSPRYKIIEKKQPVAFWCNPISGHNTLYWYLQNLGQGPELLIRYENEEAVDDSQLPKDRFSAERLKGVDSTLKIQPAELGDSAVYLCASSLWPGTEQYFGPGTRLTVT.